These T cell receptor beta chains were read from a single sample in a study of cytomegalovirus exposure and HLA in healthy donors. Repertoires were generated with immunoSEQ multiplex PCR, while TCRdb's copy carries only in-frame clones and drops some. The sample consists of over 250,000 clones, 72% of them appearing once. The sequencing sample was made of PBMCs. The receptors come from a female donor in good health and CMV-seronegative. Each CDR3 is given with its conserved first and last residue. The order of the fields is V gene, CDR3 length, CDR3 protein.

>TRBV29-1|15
CSVETGGANTGELFF
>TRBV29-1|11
CSADRSYGYTF
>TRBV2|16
CASSGEGWREGETQYF
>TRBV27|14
CASRSHSSYNEQFF
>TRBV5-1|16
CASSLGGDISNQPQHF
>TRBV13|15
CASSPIERGRNTQYF
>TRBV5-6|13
CASSPDRGRFQYF
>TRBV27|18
CASSLLPRQGVVREKLFF
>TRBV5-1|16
CASSISLAGGRGEQFF
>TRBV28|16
CASSLLSSGSYNEQFF
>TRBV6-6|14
CASSPGGRTDTQYF
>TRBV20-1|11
CSASSSRELFF
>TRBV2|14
CASRDLGANEKLFF
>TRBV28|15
CASSASFESSYEQYF
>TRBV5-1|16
CASSLASFGMADTQYF
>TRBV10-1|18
CASSELVRTSGKKDTQYF
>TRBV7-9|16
CASSLESLATHNEQFF
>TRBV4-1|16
CASSRVSGRDGETQYF
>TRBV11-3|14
CASSLGDIAYEQYF
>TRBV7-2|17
CASSSRRLAGYQETQYF
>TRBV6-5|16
CASSSGTPLAKNIQYF
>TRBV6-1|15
CASSDLLASTDTQYF
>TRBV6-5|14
CASSSQGGATGYTF
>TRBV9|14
CASSTRTGEETQYF
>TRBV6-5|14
CASSYSGGTGELFF
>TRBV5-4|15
CASRSRGGQGTEAFF
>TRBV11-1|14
CASSLGQATYEQYF
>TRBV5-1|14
CASRGTGSTGELFF
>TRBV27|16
CASSHTSSGGADTQYF
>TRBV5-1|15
CASQLAGVTPDTQYF
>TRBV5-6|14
CASRRREGDQPQHF
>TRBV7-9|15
CSSSLGLTRAGAQHF
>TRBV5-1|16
CASSLALAVSTDTQYF
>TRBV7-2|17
CASSTRTSGRFNNEQFF
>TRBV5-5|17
CASRPLGTGYVGDEAFF
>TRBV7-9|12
CASSFTGYEQYF
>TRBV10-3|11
CAIGLAYEQYF
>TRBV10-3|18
CAISESKNWTGVTGELFF
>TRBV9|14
CASSKGSFDYGYTF
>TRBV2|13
CASSAGNGGRQYF
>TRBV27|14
CASSFGGGNTEAFF
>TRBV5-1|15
CASSPGQGMVDTQYF
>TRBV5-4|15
CASSLEQANTGELFF